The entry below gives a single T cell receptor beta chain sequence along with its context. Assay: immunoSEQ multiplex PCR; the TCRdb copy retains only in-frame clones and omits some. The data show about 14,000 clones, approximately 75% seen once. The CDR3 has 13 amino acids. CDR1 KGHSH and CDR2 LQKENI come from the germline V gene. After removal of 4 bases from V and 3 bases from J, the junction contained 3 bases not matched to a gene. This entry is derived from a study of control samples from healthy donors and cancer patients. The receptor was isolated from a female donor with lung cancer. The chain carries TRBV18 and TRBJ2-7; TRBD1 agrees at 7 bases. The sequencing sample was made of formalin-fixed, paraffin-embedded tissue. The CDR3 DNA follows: TGTGCCAGCTCACAGGGACAGAACTACGAGCAGTACTTC. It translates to CASSQGQNYEQYF.